This T cell receptor (beta chain) was identified during a study of control samples from healthy donors and cancer patients (dated by TCRdb to between 2020 and 2021). Turning to this clone: This receptor's antigen is unknown. Base-call qualities are not available, and no considerably larger clone is one nucleotide away.

From its cysteine to its phenylalanine, the CDR3 spans 15 amino acids. The entry retains the CDR3 DNA only, 45 bases that are in frame from base 1. V gives up 3 bases and J gives up 4 bases, and the segment between their germline ends measures 15 bases. From a lookup of the germline V gene (reference sequence), CDR1 and CDR2 are LNHDA and SQIVND. Receptors were amplified or captured by the immunoSEQ multiplex PCR assay. In its TCRdb copy, this immuneACCESS table keeps in-frame sequences only and misses some clones. Where compared with another copy, unresolved V genes explain less than half of these, and the others have no known cause. A total of hundreds of thousands of clones appear in this sample, 90% of them only once. Together, the top ten hold roughly 6.4% of the sample.

The receptor's source is a man aged 35-49 years with head and neck cancer. The sequence is built from TRBV19 and TRBJ1-2, with no reliable assignment of the D segment. Sample: PBMCs. The nucleotides are TGTGCCAGTAGTATTGGGGTCGGACTAAGCTATGGCTACACCTTC. This is translated as CASSIGVGLSYGYTF.